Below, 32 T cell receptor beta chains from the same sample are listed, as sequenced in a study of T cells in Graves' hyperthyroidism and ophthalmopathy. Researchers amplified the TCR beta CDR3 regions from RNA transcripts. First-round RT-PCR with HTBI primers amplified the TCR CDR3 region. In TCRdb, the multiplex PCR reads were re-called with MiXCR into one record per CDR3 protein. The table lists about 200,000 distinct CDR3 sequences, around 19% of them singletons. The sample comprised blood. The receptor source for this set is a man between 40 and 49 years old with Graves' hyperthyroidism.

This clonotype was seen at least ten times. The chain's CDR3 is CASSWDRVDTQYF. The CDR3 DNA sequence: TGCGCCAGCAGCTGGGATCGGGTAGATACGCAGTATTTT. The chain joins TRBV5-1 to TRBJ2-3; D not resolved. Between the trimmed V and J ends, which lost 3 bases and 5 bases, there was a span of 10 bases. The germline V gene encodes CDR1 SGHRS and CDR2 YFSETQ. This CDR3 contains 13 residues.

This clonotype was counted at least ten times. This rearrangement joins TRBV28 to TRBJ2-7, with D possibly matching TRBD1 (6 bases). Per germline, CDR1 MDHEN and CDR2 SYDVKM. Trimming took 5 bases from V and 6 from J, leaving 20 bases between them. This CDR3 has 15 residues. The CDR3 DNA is TGTGCCAGCAGTCTCAGACAGGTTTCATACTCCGAGCAGTACTTC. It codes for CASSLRQVSYSEQYF.

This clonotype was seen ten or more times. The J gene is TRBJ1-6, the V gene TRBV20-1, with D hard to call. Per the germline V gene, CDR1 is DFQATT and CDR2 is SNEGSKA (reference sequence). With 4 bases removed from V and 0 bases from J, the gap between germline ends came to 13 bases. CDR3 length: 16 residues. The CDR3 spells CSATKTPSSYNSPLHF. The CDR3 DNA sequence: TGCAGTGCTACAAAGACTCCGAGCTCCTATAATTCACCCCTCCACTTT.

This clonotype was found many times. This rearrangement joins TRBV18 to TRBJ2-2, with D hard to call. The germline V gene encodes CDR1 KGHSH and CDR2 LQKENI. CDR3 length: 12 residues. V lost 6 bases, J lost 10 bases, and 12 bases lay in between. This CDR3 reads CASSQSKLELFF. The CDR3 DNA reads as TGTGCCAGCTCGCAATCAAAATTGGAGCTGTTTTTT.

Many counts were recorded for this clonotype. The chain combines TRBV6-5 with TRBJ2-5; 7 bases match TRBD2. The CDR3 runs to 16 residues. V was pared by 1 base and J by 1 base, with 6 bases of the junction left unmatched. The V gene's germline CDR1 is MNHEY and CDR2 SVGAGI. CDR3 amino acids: CASSYWGGVPQETQYF. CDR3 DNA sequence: TGTGCCAGCAGTTACTGGGGGGGTGTCCCCCAAGAGACCCAGTACTTC.

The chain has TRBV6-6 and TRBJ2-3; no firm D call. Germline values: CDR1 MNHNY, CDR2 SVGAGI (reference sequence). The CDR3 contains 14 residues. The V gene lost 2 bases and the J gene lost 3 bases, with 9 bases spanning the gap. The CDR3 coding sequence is TGTGCCAGCAGTTACAGGTTTGGGACAGATACGCAGTATTTT. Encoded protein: CASSYRFGTDTQYF.

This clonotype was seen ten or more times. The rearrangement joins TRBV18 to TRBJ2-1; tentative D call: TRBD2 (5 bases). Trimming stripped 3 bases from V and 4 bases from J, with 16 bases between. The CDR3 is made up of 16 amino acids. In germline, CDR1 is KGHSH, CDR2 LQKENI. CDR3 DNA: TGTGCCAGCTCACCCACTAGTGGACTGTCGTACAATGAGCAGTTCTTC. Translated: CASSPTSGLSYNEQFF. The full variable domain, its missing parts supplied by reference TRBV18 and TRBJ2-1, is NAGVMQNPRHLVRRRGQEARLRCSPMKGHSHVYWYRQLPEEGLKFMVYLQKENIIDESGMPKERFSAEFPKEGPSILRIQQVVRGDSAAYFCASSPTSGLSYNEQFFGPGTRLTVL.

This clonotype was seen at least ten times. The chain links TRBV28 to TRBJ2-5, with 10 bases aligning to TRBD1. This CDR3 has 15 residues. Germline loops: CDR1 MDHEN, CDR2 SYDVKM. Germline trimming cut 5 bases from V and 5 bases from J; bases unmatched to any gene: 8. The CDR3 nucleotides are TGTGCCAGCAGTACTCGGACAGGGGGGAGGGAGACCCAGTACTTC. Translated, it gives CASSTRTGGRETQYF.

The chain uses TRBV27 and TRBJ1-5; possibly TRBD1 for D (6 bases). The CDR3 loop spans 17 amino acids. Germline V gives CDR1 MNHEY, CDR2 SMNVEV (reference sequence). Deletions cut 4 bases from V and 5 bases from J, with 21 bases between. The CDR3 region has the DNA TGTGCCAGCAGTTCCCTCGGGGGGCCCACGAAACATCAGCCCCAGCATTTT. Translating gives CASSSLGGPTKHQPQHF.

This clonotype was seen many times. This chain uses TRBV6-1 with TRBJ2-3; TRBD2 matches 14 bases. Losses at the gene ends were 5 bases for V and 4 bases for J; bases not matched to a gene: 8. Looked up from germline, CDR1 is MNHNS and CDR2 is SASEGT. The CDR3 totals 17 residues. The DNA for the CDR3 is TGTGCCAGCAGTTTAGGCGGGACTAGCGGGGGACCAGATACGCAGTATTTT. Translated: CASSLGGTSGGPDTQYF.

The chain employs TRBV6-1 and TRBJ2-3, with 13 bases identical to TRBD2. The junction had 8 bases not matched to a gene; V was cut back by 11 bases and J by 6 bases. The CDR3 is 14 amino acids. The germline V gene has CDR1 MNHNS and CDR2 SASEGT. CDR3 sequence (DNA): TGTGCCGTTGGGGGACTAGCGGGGTCTGATACGCAGTATTTT. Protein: CAVGGLAGSDTQYF.

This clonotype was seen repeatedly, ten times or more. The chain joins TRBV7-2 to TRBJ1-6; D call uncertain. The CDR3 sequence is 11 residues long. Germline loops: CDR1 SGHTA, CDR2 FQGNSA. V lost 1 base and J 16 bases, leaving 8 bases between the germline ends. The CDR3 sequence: CASSLGSLLHF. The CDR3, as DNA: TGTGCCAGCAGCTTAGGGAGCCTTCTCCACTTT. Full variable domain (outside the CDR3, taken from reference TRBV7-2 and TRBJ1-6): GAGVSQSPSNKVTEKGKDVELRCDPISGHTALYWYRQSLGQGLEFLIYFQGNSAPDKSGLPSDRFSAERTGGSVSTLTIQRTQQEDSAVYLCASSLGSLLHFGNGTRLTVT.

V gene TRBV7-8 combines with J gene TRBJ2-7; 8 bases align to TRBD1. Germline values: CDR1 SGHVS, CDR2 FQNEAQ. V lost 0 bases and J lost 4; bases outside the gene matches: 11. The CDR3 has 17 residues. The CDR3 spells CASSLASRTGFGYEQYF. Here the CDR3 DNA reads TGTGCCAGCAGCTTAGCGTCCCGGACAGGGTTTGGTTACGAGCAGTACTTC. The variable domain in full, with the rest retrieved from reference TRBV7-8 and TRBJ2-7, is GAGVSQSPRYKVAKRGQDVALRCDPISGHVSLFWYQQALGQGPEFLTYFQNEAQLDKSGLPSDRFFAERPEGSVSTLKIQRTQQEDSAVYLCASSLASRTGFGYEQYFGPGTRLTVT.

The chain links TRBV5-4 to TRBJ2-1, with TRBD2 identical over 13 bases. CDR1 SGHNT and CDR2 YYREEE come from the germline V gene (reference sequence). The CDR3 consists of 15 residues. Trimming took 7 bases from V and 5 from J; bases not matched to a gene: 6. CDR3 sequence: CASQTGTSGNNEQFF. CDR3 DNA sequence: TGTGCCAGCCAAACCGGGACTAGCGGGAACAATGAGCAGTTCTTC.

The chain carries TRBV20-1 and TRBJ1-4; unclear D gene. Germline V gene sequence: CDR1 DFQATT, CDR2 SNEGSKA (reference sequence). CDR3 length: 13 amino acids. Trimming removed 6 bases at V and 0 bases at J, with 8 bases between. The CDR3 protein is CSAGLATNEKLFF. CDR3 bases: TGCAGTGCCGGACTCGCAACTAATGAAAAACTGTTTTTT.

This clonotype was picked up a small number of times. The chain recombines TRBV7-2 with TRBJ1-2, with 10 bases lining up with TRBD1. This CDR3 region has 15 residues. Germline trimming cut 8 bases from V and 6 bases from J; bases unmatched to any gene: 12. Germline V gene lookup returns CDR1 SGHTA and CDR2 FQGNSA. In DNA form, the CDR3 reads TGTGCCAGCGGCCTCAGACAGGGGGCGATGAATGGCTACACCTTC. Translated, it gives CASGLRQGAMNGYTF. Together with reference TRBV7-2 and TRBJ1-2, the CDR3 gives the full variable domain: GAGVSQSPSNKVTEKGKDVELRCDPISGHTALYWYRQSLGQGLEFLIYFQGNSAPDKSGLPSDRFSAERTGGSVSTLTIQRTQQEDSAVYLCASGLRQGAMNGYTFGSGTRLTVV.

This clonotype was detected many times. The CDR3 loop reads CATLGRGHYNEQFF. The CDR3 coding sequence is TGTGCCACCCTTGGGCGGGGGCACTACAATGAGCAGTTCTTC. The chain combines TRBV13 with TRBJ2-1; TRBD2 might be the D (7 bases). The CDR3 is 14 amino acids. Germline V lookup: CDR1 PRHDT, CDR2 FYEKMQ (reference sequence). The V and J ends lost 10 bases and 3 bases respectively, with 16 bases between them.

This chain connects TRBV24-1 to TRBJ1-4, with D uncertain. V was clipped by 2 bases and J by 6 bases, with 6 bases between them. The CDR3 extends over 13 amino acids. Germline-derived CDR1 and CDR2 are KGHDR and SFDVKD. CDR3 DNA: TGTGCCACCAGTGATTCCCCGGATGAAAAACTGTTTTTT. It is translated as CATSDSPDEKLFF.

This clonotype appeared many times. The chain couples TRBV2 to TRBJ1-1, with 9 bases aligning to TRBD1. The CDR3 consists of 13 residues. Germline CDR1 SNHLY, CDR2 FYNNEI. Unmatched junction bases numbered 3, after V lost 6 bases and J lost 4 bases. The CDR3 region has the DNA TGTGCCAGCAGCCTGACAGGGGGCACTGAAGCTTTCTTT. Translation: CASSLTGGTEAFF.

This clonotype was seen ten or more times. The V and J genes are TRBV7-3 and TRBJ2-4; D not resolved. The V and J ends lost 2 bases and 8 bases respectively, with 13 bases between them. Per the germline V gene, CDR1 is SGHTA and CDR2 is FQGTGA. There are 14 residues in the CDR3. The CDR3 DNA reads TGTGCCAGCAGCTTAGAGCCCGGTCGAGACATTCAGTACTTC. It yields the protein CASSLEPGRDIQYF.

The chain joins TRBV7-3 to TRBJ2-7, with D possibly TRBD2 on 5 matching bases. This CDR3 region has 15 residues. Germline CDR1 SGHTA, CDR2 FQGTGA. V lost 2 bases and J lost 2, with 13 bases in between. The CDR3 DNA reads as TGTGCCAGCAGCTTAGCGGAGGTCAGGCCCTACGAGCAGTACTTC. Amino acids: CASSLAEVRPYEQYF. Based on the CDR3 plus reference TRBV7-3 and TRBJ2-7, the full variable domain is GAGVSQTPSNKVTEKGKYVELRCDPISGHTALYWYRQSLGQGPEFLIYFQGTGAADDSGLPNDRFFAVRPEGSVSTLKIQRTERGDSAVYLCASSLAEVRPYEQYFGPGTRLTVT.

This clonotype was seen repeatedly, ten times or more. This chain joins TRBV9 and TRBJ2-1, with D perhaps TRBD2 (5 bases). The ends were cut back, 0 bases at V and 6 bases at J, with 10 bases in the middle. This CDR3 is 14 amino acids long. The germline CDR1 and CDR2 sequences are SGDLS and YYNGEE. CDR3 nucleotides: TGTGCCAGCAGCGTAGCGGGAAGGGTCAATGAGCAGTTCTTC. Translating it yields CASSVAGRVNEQFF.

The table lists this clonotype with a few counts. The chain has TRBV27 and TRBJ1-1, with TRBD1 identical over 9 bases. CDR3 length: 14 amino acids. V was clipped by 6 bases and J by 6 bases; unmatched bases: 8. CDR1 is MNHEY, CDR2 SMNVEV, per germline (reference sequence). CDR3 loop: CASRLTGGWAEAFF. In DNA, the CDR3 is TGTGCCAGCAGACTAACAGGGGGCTGGGCTGAAGCTTTCTTT.

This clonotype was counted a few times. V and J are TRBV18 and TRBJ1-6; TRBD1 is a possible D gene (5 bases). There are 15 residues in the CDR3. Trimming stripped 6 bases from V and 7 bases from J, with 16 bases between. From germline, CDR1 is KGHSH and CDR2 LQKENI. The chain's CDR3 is CASSREGRWNSPLHF. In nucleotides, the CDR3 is TGTGCCAGCTCCCGGGAGGGACGCTGGAATTCACCCCTCCACTTT.

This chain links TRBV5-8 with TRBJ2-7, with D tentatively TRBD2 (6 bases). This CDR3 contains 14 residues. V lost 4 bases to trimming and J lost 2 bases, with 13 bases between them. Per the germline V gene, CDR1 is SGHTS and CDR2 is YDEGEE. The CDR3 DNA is TGTGCCAGCAGCACCGGGACTCTCACCTACGAGCAGTACTTC. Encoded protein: CASSTGTLTYEQYF.

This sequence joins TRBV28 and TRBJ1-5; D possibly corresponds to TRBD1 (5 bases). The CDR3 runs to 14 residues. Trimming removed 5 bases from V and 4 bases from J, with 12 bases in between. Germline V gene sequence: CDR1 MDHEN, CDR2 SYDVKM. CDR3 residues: CASSLGLTNQPQHF. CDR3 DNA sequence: TGTGCCAGCAGTCTGGGACTCACTAATCAGCCCCAGCATTTT.

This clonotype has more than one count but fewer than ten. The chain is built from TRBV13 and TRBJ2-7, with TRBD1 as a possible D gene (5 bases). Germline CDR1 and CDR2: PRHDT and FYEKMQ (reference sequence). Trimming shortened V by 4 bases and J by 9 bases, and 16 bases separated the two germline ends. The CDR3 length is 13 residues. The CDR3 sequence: CASSYPDIPGQYF. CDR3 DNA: TGTGCCAGCAGCTACCCGGACATACCGGGGCAGTACTTC.

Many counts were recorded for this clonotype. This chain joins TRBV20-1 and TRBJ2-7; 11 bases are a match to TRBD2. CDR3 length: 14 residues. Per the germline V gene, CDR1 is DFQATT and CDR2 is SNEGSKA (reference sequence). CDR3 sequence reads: CSTHSGGASYEQYF. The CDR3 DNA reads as TGCAGCACCCATAGCGGGGGGGCCTCCTACGAGCAGTACTTC.

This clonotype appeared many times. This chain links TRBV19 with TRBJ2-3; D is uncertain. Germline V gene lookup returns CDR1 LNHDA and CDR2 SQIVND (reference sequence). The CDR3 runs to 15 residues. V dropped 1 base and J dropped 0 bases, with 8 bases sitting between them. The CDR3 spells CASSIGRTSTDTQYF. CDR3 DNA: TGTGCCAGTAGTATAGGCAGAACCAGCACAGATACGCAGTATTTT.

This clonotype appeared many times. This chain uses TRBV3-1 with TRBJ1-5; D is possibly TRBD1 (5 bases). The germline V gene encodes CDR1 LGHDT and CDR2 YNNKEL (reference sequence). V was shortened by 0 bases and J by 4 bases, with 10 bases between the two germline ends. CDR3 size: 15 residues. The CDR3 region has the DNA TGTGCCAGCAGCCAAGATGGTCGACAGAATCAGCCCCAGCATTTT. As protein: CASSQDGRQNQPQHF.

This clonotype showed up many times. The DNA for the CDR3 is TGCAGTGCTAGACCCAGTACCTACGAGCAGTACTTC. This translates into CSARPSTYEQYF. This chain links TRBV20-1 with TRBJ2-7; no clear D. The ends were cut back, 2 bases at V and 2 bases at J, with 7 bases in the middle. CDR3 length equals 12 residues. CDR1 DFQATT and CDR2 SNEGSKA come from the germline V gene (reference sequence).

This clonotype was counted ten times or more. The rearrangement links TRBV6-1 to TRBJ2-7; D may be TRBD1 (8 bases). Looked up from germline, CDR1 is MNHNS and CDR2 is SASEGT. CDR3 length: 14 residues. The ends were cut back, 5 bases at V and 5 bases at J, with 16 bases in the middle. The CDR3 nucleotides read TGTGCCAGCAGTCGAGCGGGACAGGTAAACGAGCAGTACTTC. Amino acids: CASSRAGQVNEQYF.